This T cell receptor (beta chain) was sequenced in a study of CD8 T cells in ankylosing spondylitis. The study, taken as a whole, reports: The clones that were linked to disease were reported to be significantly enriched in matched synovial fluid samples from ankylosing spondylitis patients. There was a TCR beta motif, made of several highly homologous variants, that appeared characteristic of ankylosing spondylitis blood.

Germline loops: CDR1 DFQATT, CDR2 SNEGSKA (reference sequence). Trimming removed 4 bases at V and 5 bases at J, with 15 bases between. This CDR3 is built from 13 residues. On this clonotype itself: Its antigen remains unknown.

Quantitative 5'-RACE with molecular barcodes generated TCR beta libraries. TCRdb reprocessed the 5' RACE reads with MiXCR, giving one entry per CDR3 protein. The table records some 400,000 distinct CDR3 sequences, about a fifth of them present only once. Input material: blood, either unsorted or a sorted T cell fraction (not recorded which). V usage is TRBV20-1 and J usage is TRBJ2-7, with TRBD1 as a possible D gene (6 bases). This sequence was found in a male donor with ankylosing spondylitis. CDR3 DNA: TGCAGTGCTACCAATCCTAACAGGGACGAGCAGTACTTC. Its translation: CSATNPNRDEQYF.